This T cell receptor (beta chain) comes out of a study of shared clonotypes between healthy human individuals. Study as a whole: Per donor, CD8 memory used one plate, CD8 naive used two, CD4 memory used three and CD4 naive used three.

Splitting the CD4+ cells yielded a CD45RA+ naive subset and a CD45RA-negative memory subset. Repertoires were generated with immunoSEQ multiplex PCR, while TCRdb's copy carries only in-frame clones and drops some. The sample records under 1,900,000 clones, approximately 98.5% being singletons. Remarks on this clone: Antigen unknown. At the DNA level, this CDR3 is encoded by other sequences in the same sample as well.

The study's findings and limits: Memory subsets generally showed lower estimated richness than naive subsets.

Germline CDR1 is SNHLY and CDR2 is FYNNEI. CDR3 length: 12 amino acids. V was cut by 6 bases and J by 7 bases, with 10 bases left in between. Input material: naive CD4+ T cells sorted from blood. Subset here: CD45RA+ positively selected. J is TRBJ1-5 and V is TRBV2, with D perhaps TRBD1 (6 bases). The TCR comes from a man in his thirties or forties in good health. In nucleotides, the CDR3 is TGTGCCAGCAGCGATCAGGGGCAGCCCCAGCATTTT. As protein: CASSDQGQPQHF.